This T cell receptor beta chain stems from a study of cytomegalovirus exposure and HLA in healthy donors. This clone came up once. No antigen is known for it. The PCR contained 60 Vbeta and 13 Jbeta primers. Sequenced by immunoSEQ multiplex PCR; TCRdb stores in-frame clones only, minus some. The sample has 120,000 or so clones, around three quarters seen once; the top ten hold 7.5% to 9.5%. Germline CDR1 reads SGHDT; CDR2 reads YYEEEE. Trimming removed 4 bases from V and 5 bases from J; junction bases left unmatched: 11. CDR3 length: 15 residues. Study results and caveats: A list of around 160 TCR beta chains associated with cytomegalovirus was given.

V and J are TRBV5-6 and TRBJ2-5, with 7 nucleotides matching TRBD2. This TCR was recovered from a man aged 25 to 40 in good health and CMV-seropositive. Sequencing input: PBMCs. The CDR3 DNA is TGTGCCAGCAGCCCAACCTCCTCGCGGGGGGAGACCCAGTACTTC. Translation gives CASSPTSSRGETQYF.